This T cell receptor beta chain was captured in a study of blood T cell repertoires in COVID-19. About the research overall: The analysed material was cDNA or gDNA that came from T cells, B-cell-depleted T cells, or PBMCs.

The authors' processing: How many nucleated cells were present was estimated from reference gene primer amplification. The protocol was immunoSEQ multiplex PCR, while the TCRdb copy is restricted to in-frame clones and leaves out a portion. That table gives V, J and clone size, and the DNA gave D and trimming. In the table there are about 160,000 clones, roughly nine tenths of which are singletons. Germline lookup yields CDR1 SGHDT and CDR2 YYEEEE. The CDR3 contains 14 residues. The V gene lost 0 bases and the J gene lost 6 bases, with 10 bases spanning the gap. This receptor was taken from a woman in her seventies with acute or convalescent COVID-19. Sequencing was carried out using peripheral blood. The genes are TRBV5-6 and TRBJ2-1, with D tentatively TRBD2 (5 bases). The CDR3 sequence is CASSLGGAVNEQFF. CDR3 in DNA: TGTGCCAGCAGCTTGGGGGGAGCAGTCAATGAGCAGTTCTTC.